Listed here are 9 T cell receptor beta chains from one sample, sequenced in a study of T cell responses to AZD1222 COVID-19 vaccine. Sequenced by immunoSEQ multiplex PCR; TCRdb stores in-frame clones only, minus some. The sample contains about 150,000 clones, about 87% of which appear only once. Sequencing was performed on peripheral blood, taken 28 days after the second AZD1222 dose. These receptors all come from an adult who received the AZD1222 COVID-19 vaccine.

The chain links TRBV6-2 or TRBV6-3 to TRBJ2-7; D is uncertain. V lost 5 bases and J 6 bases, leaving 17 bases between the germline ends. This CDR3 comprises 14 residues. Germline CDR1 and CDR2: MNHEY and SVGEGT. CDR3 protein: CASSGPGRPGEQYF. The CDR3 nucleotides are TGTGCCAGCAGTGGCCCGGGCCGGCCGGGCGAGCAGTACTTC.

The V and J genes are TRBV4-3 and TRBJ2-2, with D perhaps TRBD2 (7 bases). CDR3 length: 15 amino acids. V was pared by 2 bases and J by 1 base, with 8 bases between. CDR1 is LGHNA and CDR2 is YSLEER in the germline V gene. The CDR3 nucleotides are TGCGCCAGCAGCCAAAGGGGGGGGAACACCGGGGAGCTGTTTTTT. Translation: CASSQRGGNTGELFF.

In its sample, this clone was seen once. V and J are TRBV5-6 and TRBJ2-7; 10 bases are shared with TRBD1. The CDR3 consists of 15 residues. V was clipped by 1 base and J by 2 bases; unmatched bases: 3. Germline assignment: CDR1 SGHDT and CDR2 YYEEEE. The CDR3 region has the DNA TGTGCCAGCAGCTTGTCCGGGACAGGGGCCTACGAGCAGTACTTC. It encodes CASSLSGTGAYEQYF.

The V and J genes are TRBV5-1 and TRBJ1-2; TRBD1 matches 9 bases. The germline V gene has CDR1 SGHRS and CDR2 YFSETQ. The CDR3 contains 13 residues. J gave up 6 bases and V 5 bases, and 5 bases lay outside the gene matches. In DNA form, the CDR3 reads TGCGCCAGCAGACCGGACAGGGGTCATGGCTACACCTTC. It translates to CASRPDRGHGYTF. Full variable domain (remainder filled in from reference TRBV5-1 and TRBJ1-2): KAGVTQTPRYLIKTRGQQVTLSCSPISGHRSVSWYQQTPGQGLQFLFEYFSETQRNKGNFPGRFSGRQFSNSRSEMNVSTLELGDSALYLCASRPDRGHGYTFGSGTRLTVV.

This clone has a single count. This sequence joins TRBV5-1 and TRBJ2-3; TRBD2 might be the D (7 bases). CDR3 length: 15 residues. CDR1 and CDR2 (germline): SGHRS, YFSETQ. V lost 0 bases to trimming and J lost 6 bases, with 14 bases between them. In nucleotides, the CDR3 is TGCGCCAGCAGCTTGGAGAGGGGGGGCGGGGATACGCAGTATTTT. Amino acids: CASSLERGGGDTQYF.

J is TRBJ2-7 and V is TRBV5-6, with D perhaps matching TRBD2 (6 bases). CDR3 length: 14 amino acids. CDR1 is SGHDT, CDR2 YYEEEE, per germline. V lost 4 bases and J 2 bases, leaving 13 bases between the germline ends. The CDR3 protein is CASSTLRGPYEQYF. The DNA for the CDR3 is TGTGCCAGCAGCACCTTGCGGGGTCCCTACGAGCAGTACTTC.

The gene calls are TRBV28 and TRBJ2-3; D unresolved. This CDR3 contains 14 residues. Germline assignment: CDR1 MDHEN and CDR2 SYDVKM. The ends were cut back, 5 bases at V and 5 bases at J, with 14 bases in the middle. CDR3 residues: CASSPLVMLDTQYF. The CDR3 coding sequence is TGTGCCAGCAGTCCCCTGGTCATGCTAGATACGCAGTATTTT.

This rearrangement joins TRBV29-1 to TRBJ2-1; 8 bases align to TRBD2. Germline CDR1 is SQVTM and CDR2 is ANQGSEA. The CDR3 has 15 residues. V shed 2 bases and J 3 bases; nucleotides not matched to a gene: 6. The CDR3 DNA reads TGCAGCGTTGAATCCAGCGGGAGTAACTACAATGAGCAGTTCTTC. Its translation is CSVESSGSNYNEQFF.

The chain recombines TRBV11-2 with TRBJ2-7; TRBD2 is a possible D gene (6 bases). There are 14 residues in the CDR3. Trimming shortened V by 5 bases and J by 3 bases, and 14 bases separated the two germline ends. In germline, CDR1 is SGHAT, CDR2 FQNNGV. Here the CDR3 DNA reads TGTGCCAGCAGCCCGAGACGGGGGTTCTACGAGCAGTACTTC. Translated, it gives CASSPRRGFYEQYF.